A single sample gave rise to the 7 T cell receptor beta chains below, sequenced in a study of CXCR3-negative and CXCR3-positive naive CD8 T cells. Study-level results: In CXCR3-positive naive cells, the TRB CDR3s were more hydrophobic than in CXCR3-negative naive cells.

These receptors are not linked to any known antigen. The libraries of TRB cDNA were constructed through 5' RACE using UMI labels. After re-calling the 5' RACE reads, TCRdb lists one entry per CDR3 protein, DNA absent. The sample holds under 150,000 distinct CDR3 sequences. What was sequenced was naive CXCR3+ CD8+ T cells from blood. The sample's subset: CD45RO-CCR7+CD27+CD95- naive CD8+ T cells expressing CXCR3 (TNR3+). Receptor source: a human donor in good health. Some clones in this sample may be carry-over from other donors' samples.

The chain links TRBV7-9 to TRBJ1-2; TCRdb's assignment of TRBD1 cannot be checked, as there is no DNA. Germline V gene sequence: CDR1 SEHNR, CDR2 FQNEAQ (reference sequence). The CDR3 length is 16 residues. CDR3 sequence reads: CASSYPPSIHFYGYTF.

This chain links TRBV13 with TRBJ1-1. Germline-derived CDR1 and CDR2 are PRHDT and FYEKMQ (reference sequence). The CDR3 covers 13 residues. CDR3 loop: CASSAIEEGEAFF.

The gene calls are TRBV5-6 and TRBJ1-6; absent DNA, TCRdb's TRBD1 call cannot be checked. The CDR3 length is 13 residues. Germline CDR1 SGHDT, CDR2 YYEEEE. CDR3 protein: CASSLRQLSPLHF.

This chain connects TRBV23-1 to TRBJ2-3; TCRdb's D call of TRBD2 is untestable without DNA. TRBV23-1 is assigned to the ORF class and has an uncertain function. The CDR3 runs to 19 residues. CDR3: CASSQFSGATSGGTDTQYF.

The gene calls are TRBV29-1 and TRBJ1-2; TCRdb's assignment of TRBD1 cannot be checked, as there is no DNA. The CDR3 sequence is 14 residues long. The V gene's germline CDR1 is SQVTM and CDR2 ANQGSEA. CDR3 loop: CSVLGVTGLYGYTF.

V gene TRBV5-5 combines with J gene TRBJ2-1. This CDR3 comprises 11 residues. From germline, CDR1 is SGHKS and CDR2 YYEKEE (reference sequence). CDR3 residues: CASSLSLEQFF.

The chain carries TRBV6-2 or TRBV6-3 and TRBJ2-1; lacking DNA, the TRBD2 call made by TCRdb goes unchecked. The CDR3 extends over 17 amino acids. Germline values: CDR1 MNHEY, CDR2 SVGEGT. This chain's CDR3 is CASSYSPGAGEYNEQFF.